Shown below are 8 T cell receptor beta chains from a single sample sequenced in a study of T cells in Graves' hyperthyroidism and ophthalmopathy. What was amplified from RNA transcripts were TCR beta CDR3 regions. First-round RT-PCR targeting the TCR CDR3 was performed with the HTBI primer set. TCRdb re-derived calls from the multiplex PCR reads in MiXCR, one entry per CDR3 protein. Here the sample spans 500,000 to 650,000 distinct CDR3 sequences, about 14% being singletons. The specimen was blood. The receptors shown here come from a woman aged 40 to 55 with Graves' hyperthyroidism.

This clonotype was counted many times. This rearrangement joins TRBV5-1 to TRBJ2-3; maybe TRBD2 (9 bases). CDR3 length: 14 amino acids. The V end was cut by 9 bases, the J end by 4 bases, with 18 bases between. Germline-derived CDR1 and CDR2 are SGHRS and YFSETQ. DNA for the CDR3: TGCGCCACAGCGGGAGGACAGGGAGCAGATACGCAGTATTTT. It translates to CATAGGQGADTQYF.

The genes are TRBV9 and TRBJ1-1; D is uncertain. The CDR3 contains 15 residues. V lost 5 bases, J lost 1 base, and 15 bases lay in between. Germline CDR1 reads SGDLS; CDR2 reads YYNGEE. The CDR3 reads CASSLAPFANTEAFF. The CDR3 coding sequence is TGTGCCAGCAGTTTGGCACCCTTCGCGAACACTGAAGCTTTCTTT.

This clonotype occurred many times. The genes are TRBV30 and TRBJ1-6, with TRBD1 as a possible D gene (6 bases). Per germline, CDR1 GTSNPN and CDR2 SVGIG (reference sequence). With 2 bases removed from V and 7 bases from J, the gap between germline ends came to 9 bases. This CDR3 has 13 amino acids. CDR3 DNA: TGTGCCTGGAGTCAGGGGTTAAATTCACCCCTCCACTTT. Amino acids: CAWSQGLNSPLHF.

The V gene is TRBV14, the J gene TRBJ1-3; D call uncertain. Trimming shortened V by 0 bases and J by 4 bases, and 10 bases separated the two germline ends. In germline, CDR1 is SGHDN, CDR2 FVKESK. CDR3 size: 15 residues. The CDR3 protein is CASSQERTWGNTIYF. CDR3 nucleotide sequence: TGTGCCAGCAGCCAAGAAAGGACGTGGGGAAACACCATATATTTT.

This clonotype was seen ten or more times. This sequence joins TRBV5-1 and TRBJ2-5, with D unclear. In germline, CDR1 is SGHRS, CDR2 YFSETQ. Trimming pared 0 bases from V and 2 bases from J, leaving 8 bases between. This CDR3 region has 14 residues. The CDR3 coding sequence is TGCGCCAGCAGCTTGGAATACGGGCAAGAGACCCAGTACTTC. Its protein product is CASSLEYGQETQYF.

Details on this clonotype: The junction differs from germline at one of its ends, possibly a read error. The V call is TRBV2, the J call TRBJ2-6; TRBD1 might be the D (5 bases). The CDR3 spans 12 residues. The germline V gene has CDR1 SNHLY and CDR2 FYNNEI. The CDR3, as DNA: TGTGCCACTGGGGCTGGGGCCGACGTCCTGACTTTC. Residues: CATGAGADVLTF.

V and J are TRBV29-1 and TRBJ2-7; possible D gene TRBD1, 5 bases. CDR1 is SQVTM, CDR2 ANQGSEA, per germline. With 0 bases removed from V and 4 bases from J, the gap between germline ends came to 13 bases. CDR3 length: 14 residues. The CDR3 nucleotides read TGCAGCGTTGAAGATCGAAGGGGTAGATACGAGCAGTACTTC. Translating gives CSVEDRRGRYEQYF.

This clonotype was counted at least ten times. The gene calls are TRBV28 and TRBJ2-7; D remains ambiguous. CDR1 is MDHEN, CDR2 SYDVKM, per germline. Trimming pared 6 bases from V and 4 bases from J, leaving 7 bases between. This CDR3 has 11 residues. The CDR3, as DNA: TGTGCCAGCAGGGGTGGTTACGAGCAGTACTTC. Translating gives CASRGGYEQYF.